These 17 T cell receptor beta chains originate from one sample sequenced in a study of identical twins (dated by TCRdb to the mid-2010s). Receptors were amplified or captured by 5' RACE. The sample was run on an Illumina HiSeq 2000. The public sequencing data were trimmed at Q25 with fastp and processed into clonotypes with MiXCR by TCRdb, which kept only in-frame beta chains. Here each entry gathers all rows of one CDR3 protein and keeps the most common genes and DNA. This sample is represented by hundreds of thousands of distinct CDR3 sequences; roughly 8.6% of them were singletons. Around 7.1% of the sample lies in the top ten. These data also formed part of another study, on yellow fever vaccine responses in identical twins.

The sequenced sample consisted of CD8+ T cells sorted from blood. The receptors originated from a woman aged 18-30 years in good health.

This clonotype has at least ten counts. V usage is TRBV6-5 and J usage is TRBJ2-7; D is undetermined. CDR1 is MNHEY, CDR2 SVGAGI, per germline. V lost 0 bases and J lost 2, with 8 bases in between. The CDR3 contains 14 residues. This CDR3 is CASSYSDGPYEQYF. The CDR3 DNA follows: TGTGCCAGCAGTTACTCGGACGGCCCCTACGAGCAGTACTTC.

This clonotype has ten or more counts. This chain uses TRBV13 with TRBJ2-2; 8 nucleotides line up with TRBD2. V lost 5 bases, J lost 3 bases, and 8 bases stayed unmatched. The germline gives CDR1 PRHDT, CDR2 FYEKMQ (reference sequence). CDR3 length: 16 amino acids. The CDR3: CASSAQGAGDTGELFF. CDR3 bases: TGTGCCAGCAGCGCCCAGGGAGCGGGAGACACCGGGGAGCTGTTTTTT.

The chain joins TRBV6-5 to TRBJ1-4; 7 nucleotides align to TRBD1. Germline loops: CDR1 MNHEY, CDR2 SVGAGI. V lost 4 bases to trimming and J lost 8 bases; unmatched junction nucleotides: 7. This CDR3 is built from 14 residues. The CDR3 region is CASSSRGIYEKLFF. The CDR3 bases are TGTGCCAGCAGTTCCAGGGGGATTTACGAAAAACTGTTTTTT.

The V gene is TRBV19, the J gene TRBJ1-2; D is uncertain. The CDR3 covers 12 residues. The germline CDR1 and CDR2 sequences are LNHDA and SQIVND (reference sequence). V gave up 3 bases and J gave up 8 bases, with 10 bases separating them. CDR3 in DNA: TGTGCCAGTAGTATTGGGTTACGAGGCTACACCTTC. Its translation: CASSIGLRGYTF.

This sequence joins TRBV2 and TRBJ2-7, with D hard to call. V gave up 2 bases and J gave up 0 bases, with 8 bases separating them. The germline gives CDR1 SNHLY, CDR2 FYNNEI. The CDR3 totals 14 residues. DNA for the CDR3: TGTGCCAGCAGTGAAATCAGGAGCTCCTACGAGCAGTACTTC. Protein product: CASSEIRSSYEQYF.

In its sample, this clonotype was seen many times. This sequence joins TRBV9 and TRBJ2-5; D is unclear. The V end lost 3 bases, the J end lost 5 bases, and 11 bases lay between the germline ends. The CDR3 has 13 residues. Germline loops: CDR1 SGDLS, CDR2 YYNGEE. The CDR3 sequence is CASSEHLGETQYF. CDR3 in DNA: TGTGCCAGCAGCGAACACCTGGGGGAGACCCAGTACTTC.

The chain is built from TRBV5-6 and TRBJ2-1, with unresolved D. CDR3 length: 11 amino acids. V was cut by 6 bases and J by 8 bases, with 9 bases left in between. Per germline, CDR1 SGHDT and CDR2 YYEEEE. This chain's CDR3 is CASISGYEQFF. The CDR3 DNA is TGTGCCAGCATTTCAGGCTATGAGCAGTTCTTC. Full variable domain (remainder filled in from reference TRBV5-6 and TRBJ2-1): DAGVTQSPTHLIKTRGQQVTLRCSPKSGHDTVSWYQQALGQGPQFIFQYYEEEERQRGNFPDRFSGHQFPNYSSELNVNALLLGDSALYLCASISGYEQFFGPGTRLTVL.

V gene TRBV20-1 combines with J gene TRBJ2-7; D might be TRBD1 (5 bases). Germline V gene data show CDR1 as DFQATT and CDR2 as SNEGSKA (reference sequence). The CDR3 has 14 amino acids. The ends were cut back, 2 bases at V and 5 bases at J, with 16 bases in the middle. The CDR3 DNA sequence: TGCAGTGCTAGATCCCCTGATGGGGCCCACGAGCAGTACTTC. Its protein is CSARSPDGAHEQYF.

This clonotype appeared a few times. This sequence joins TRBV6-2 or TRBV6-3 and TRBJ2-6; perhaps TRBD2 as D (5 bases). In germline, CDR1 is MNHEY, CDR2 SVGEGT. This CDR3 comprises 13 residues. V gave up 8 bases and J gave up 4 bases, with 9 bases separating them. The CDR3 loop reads CASETGGANVLTF. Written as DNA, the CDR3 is TGTGCCAGCGAGACGGGAGGGGCCAACGTCCTGACTTTC.

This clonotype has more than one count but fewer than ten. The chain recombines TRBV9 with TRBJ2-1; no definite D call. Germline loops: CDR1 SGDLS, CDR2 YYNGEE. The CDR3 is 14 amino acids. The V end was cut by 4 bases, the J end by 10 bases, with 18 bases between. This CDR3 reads CASSSQTPSLEQFF. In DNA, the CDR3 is TGTGCCAGCAGCTCCCAGACCCCGTCTTTGGAGCAGTTCTTC.

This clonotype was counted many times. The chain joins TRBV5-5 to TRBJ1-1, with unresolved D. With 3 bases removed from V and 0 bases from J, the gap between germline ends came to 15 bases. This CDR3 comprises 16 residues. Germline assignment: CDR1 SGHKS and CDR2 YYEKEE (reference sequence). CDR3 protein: CASSSADGYLNTEAFF. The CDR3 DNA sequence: TGTGCCAGCAGCTCGGCTGACGGCTACTTGAACACTGAAGCTTTCTTT. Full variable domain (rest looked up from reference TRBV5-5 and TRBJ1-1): DAGVTQSPTHLIKTRGQQVTLRCSPISGHKSVSWYQQVLGQGPQFIFQYYEKEERGRGNFPDRFSARQFPNYSSELNVNALLLGDSALYLCASSSADGYLNTEAFFGQGTRLTVV.

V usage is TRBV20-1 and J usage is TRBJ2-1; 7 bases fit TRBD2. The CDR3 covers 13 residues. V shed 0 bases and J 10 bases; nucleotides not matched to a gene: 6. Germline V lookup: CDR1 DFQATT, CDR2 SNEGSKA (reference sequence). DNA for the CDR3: TGCAGTGCTAGAGAACTAGCGCAAATAGAGCAGTTCTTC. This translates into CSARELAQIEQFF.

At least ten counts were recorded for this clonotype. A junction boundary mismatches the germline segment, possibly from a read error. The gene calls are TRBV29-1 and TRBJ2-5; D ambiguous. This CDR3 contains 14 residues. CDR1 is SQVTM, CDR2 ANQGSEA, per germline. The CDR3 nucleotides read TGCAGCGTTGAAAAGGGTAGTCAACAAGGGACCCAGTACTTC. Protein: CSVEKGSQQGTQYF.

The CDR3 is CASSQEAGLAGGPMYEQYF. DNA of the CDR3: TGCGCCAGCAGCCAAGAAGCGGGACTAGCGGGAGGGCCAATGTACGAGCAGTACTTC. This sequence joins TRBV4-3 and TRBJ2-7, with TRBD2 identical over 16 bases. The CDR3 is 19 residues long. CDR1 and CDR2 from the germline V gene are LGHNA and YSLEER. Trimming at V came to 0 bases and at J to 4 bases, leaving 9 bases not matched to a gene.

The CDR3 DNA follows: TGCAGCGTTCCATTGACAGGGGACCTGGATGAGCAGTTCTTC. Protein sequence: CSVPLTGDLDEQFF. The chain is built from TRBV29-1 and TRBJ2-1; TRBD1 matches 8 bases. The CDR3 has 14 residues. After removal of 5 bases from V and 8 bases from J, the junction contained 11 bases not matched to a gene. Germline V CDR1 and CDR2: SQVTM, ANQGSEA.

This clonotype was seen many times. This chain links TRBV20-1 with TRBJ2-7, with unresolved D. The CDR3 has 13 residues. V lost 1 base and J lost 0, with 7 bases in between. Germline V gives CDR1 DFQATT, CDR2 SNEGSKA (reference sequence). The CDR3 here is CSARAGSSYEQYF. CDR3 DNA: TGCAGTGCTAGAGCCGGGTCCTCCTACGAGCAGTACTTC.

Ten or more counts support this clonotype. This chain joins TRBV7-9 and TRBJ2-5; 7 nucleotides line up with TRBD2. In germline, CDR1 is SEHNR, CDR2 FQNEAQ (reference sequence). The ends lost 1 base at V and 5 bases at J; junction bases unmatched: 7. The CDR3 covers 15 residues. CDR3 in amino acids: CASSLGPSGLETQYF. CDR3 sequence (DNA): TGTGCCAGCAGCTTAGGTCCTAGCGGACTTGAGACCCAGTACTTC. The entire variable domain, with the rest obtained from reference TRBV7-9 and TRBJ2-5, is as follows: DTGVSQNPRHKITKRGQNVTFRCDPISEHNRLYWYRQTLGQGPEFLTYFQNEAQLEKSRLLSDRFSAERPKGSFSTLEIQRTEQGDSAMYLCASSLGPSGLETQYFGPGTRLLVL.